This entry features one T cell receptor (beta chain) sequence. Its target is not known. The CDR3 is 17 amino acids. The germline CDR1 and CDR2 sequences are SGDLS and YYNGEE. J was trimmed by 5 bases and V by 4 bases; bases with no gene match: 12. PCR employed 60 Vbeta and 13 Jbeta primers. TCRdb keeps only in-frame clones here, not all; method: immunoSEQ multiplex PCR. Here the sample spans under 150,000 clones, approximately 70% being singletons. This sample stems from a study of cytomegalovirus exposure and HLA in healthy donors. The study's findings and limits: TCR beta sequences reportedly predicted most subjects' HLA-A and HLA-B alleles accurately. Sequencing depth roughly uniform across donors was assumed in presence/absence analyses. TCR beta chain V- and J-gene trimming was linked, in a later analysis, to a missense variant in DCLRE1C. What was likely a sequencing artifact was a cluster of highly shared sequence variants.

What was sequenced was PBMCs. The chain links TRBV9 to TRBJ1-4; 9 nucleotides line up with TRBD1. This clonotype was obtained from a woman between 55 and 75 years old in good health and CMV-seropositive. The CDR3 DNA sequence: TGTGCCAGCAGCCCGTGGCCCGGGACAGGGTCGAATGAAAAACTGTTTTTT. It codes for CASSPWPGTGSNEKLFF.